Described below is a single T cell receptor beta chain sequence and its context. The antigen is unknown. The sample comes from a study of T cell responses to AZD1222 COVID-19 vaccine. The length of the CDR3 is 15 residues. Germline V gives CDR1 SGHRS, CDR2 YFSETQ. V lost 0 bases and J lost 0; bases outside the gene matches: 1. This table comes from immunoSEQ multiplex PCR, and its TCRdb copy is limited to in-frame clones, with some not included. The data contain about 120,000 clones, approximately 83% of them singletons. Study findings and constraints: There were repertoire samples only from the period after the peak T cell response. Spike-specific TCR breadth and depth grew following two AZD1222 doses.

This receptor was identified in an adult in good health. The material was peripheral blood, obtained on day 0 of MenACWY control vaccination. The chain employs TRBV5-1 and TRBJ2-7, with 9 positions matching TRBD2. CDR3 coding DNA: TGCGCCAGCAGCTTGGAGACTAGCGGCTCCTACGAGCAGTACTTC. Amino acids: CASSLETSGSYEQYF.